This T cell receptor beta chain was recorded in a study of T cells after yellow fever vaccination. The wider study: Preparation of fractions with low cell numbers was performed using SMART-Seq v4 Ultra Low Input.

Overall study findings and caveats: Most primary-vaccination clones recurred post-booster (roughly 96% CD4, 88% CD8).

TCRdb independently ran MiXCR on the 5' RACE reads; one entry per CDR3 protein. The table records more than 350,000 distinct CDR3 sequences, roughly 12% of them present only once. There are a few counts of this clonotype. Antigen specificity is unknown. Its ends do not fully match the called genes, so a read error is possible. The sequence was obtained from a man aged 18 to 30 who received the YFV17D yellow fever vaccine. The specimen was PBMCs, collected on the day of the first yellow fever vaccination.

The CDR3 loop reads CASSYSVWGDLRDNEQFF. In nucleotides, the CDR3 is TGTGCCAGCAGTTACTCGGTGTGGGGGGACCTAAGGGACAACGAGCAGTTCTTC. The chain combines TRBV6-2 or TRBV6-3 with TRBJ2-1; either TRBD1 or TRBD2 may fit D (6 bases each). CDR1 and CDR2 from the germline V gene are MNHEY and SVGEGT. The CDR3 consists of 18 residues.